These T cell receptor beta chains were read from a single sample in a study of CD8+ T cells in alopecia areata. Produced via immunoSEQ multiplex PCR; TCRdb's table is partial and in-frame only. The data hold tens of thousands of clones, with under 75% observed a single time. The material sequenced was CD8+ T cells sorted from blood, taken at week 0. These receptors were taken from a human donor with alopecia areata. Both conserved end residues are part of each CDR3. D genes are given only for firm matches. Clone size is given for some rows only: seen once, a few or many times, or a class if the clone is expanded.

v_call	d_call	j_call	clone_size	cdr3_aa	cdr3_nt
TRBV9	TRBD1	TRBJ1-2	once	CASSLTGDRRYGYTF	TGTGCCAGCAGCCTGACAGGGGACCGGCGGTATGGCTACACCTTC
TRBV7-2	TRBD2	TRBJ2-5	few	CASSPVGAGGFQETQYF	TGTGCCAGCAGCCCAGTCGGCGCGGGAGGGTTTCAAGAGACCCAGTACTTC
TRBV29-1	TRBD2	TRBJ2-7	NA	CSVEFGTRSYEQYF	TGCAGCGTTGAGTTCGGGACTAGAAGTTACGAGCAGTACTTC
TRBV7-9	TRBD1	TRBJ1-2	NA	CASSFQDRGLDGYTF	TGTGCCAGCAGCTTCCAGGACAGGGGTCTGGATGGCTACACCTTC
TRBV27	NA	TRBJ1-2	NA	CASSLSLSGGYTF	TGTGCCAGCAGTTTATCCCTAAGTGGAGGCTACACCTTC
TRBV7-6	NA	TRBJ2-3	NA	CASSLAQDWASTDTQYF	TGTGCCAGCAGCTTAGCCCAGGACTGGGCTAGCACAGATACGCAGTATTTT
TRBV11-2	NA	TRBJ2-5	NA	CASSLAWGETQYF	TGTGCCAGCAGCTTAGCATGGGGAGAGACCCAGTACTTC
TRBV30	NA	TRBJ2-2	once	CAWSVGAGELFF	TGTGCCTGGAGTGTAGGGGCCGGGGAGCTGTTTTTT
TRBV19	TRBD1	TRBJ1-1	few	CASSPFGTVNTEAFF	TGTGCCAGTAGTCCCTTCGGGACAGTGAACACTGAAGCTTTCTTT
TRBV29-1	NA	TRBJ1-1	NA	CSGIIRVEAFF	TGCAGCGGGATTATCCGAGTTGAAGCTTTCTTT
TRBV5-6	TRBD1	TRBJ2-3	NA	CASSWNRGLSDTQYF	TGTGCCAGCAGTTGGAACAGGGGGCTCTCAGATACGCAGTATTTT
TRBV23-1	TRBD1	TRBJ2-3	NA	CASSLGQGAVDTQYF	TGCGCCAGCAGTTTGGGACAGGGGGCGGTGGATACGCAGTATTTT
TRBV28	NA	TRBJ2-7	NA	CASSFGGEQYF	TGTGCCAGCAGTTTCGGAGGCGAGCAGTACTTC
TRBV27	NA	TRBJ2-3	NA	CASSSLLTSTDTQYF	TGTGCCAGCAGTTCGCTCTTAACTAGCACAGATACGCAGTATTTT
TRBV28	NA	TRBJ1-2	once	CASSLSRSGNYYGYTF	TGTGCCAGCAGTTTATCCAGGTCTGGCAACTACTATGGCTACACCTTC
TRBV9	NA	TRBJ1-1	NA	CASSVEGTEAFF	TGTGCCAGCAGCGTAGAGGGCACTGAAGCTTTCTTT
TRBV29-1	NA	TRBJ1-2	NA	CSVASGDYGYTF	TGCAGCGTTGCCTCTGGGGACTATGGCTACACCTTC
TRBV6-5	NA	TRBJ2-5	NA	CASRRTQGETQYF	TGTGCCAGCCGGAGAACCCAAGGGGAGACCCAGTACTTC
TRBV6-1	TRBD2	TRBJ2-5	NA	CASTTGTSGQETQYF	TGTGCCAGCACTACCGGGACTAGCGGCCAAGAGACCCAGTACTTC
TRBV27	NA	TRBJ1-1	NA	CASSGVARVTEAFF	TGTGCCAGCAGCGGTGTAGCGCGGGTCACTGAAGCTTTCTTT
TRBV5-6	NA	TRBJ1-3	NA	CASSSAPSSGNTIYF	TGTGCCAGCAGCTCTGCGCCTTCCTCTGGAAACACCATATATTTT
TRBV25-1	TRBD2	TRBJ2-1	NA	CASSERGVYNEQFF	TGTGCCAGCAGTGAGCGGGGGGTATACAATGAGCAGTTCTTC
TRBV6-5	TRBD1	TRBJ2-7	NA	CASSALDRAYEQYF	TGTGCCAGCAGTGCCCTGGACAGGGCCTACGAGCAGTACTTC
TRBV4-2	TRBD2	TRBJ2-2	once	CASSLATSGFGELFF	TGTGCCAGCAGCCTAGCGACTAGCGGGTTTGGGGAGCTGTTTTTT
TRBV4-3	TRBD2	TRBJ2-1	NA	CASSQEPSGTLYNEQFF	TGCGCCAGCAGCCAAGAACCTAGCGGGACCCTTTACAATGAGCAGTTCTTC
TRBV30	NA	TRBJ1-2	once	CAWGGDLGGYTF	TGTGCCTGGGGCGGGGACCTCGGTGGCTACACCTTC
TRBV9	NA	TRBJ2-7	NA	CASSVGQGSNEQYF	TGTGCCAGCAGCGTAGGGCAGGGAAGTAACGAGCAGTACTTC